The sample holds one count of the clone carrying this T cell receptor (beta chain). The V end was cut by 4 bases, the J end by 1 base, with 17 bases between. Germline-derived CDR1 and CDR2 are SGDLS and YYNGEE. The CDR3 loop spans 16 amino acids. Measured with immunoSEQ multiplex PCR; TCRdb has only the in-frame clones, and not every one. The sample consists of 250,000 to 300,000 clones, roughly 80% of them appearing once. These data are taken from a study of blood T cell repertoires in COVID-19. About the study: The origin of the acute and convalescent COVID-19 samples was the United States, Italy and Spain.

Cohort allocation depended upon clinical history that participants reported. The chain couples TRBV9 to TRBJ1-2, with D possibly matching TRBD1 (5 bases). This clonotype originated in a man aged 35-49 years who had been exposed to COVID-19. The specimen was PBMCs or T cells enriched from blood (not recorded which). The CDR3 DNA is TGTGCCAGCAGCTCCCAAGGGTCGGGGGTTAACTATGGCTACACCTTC. This gives the protein CASSSQGSGVNYGYTF.